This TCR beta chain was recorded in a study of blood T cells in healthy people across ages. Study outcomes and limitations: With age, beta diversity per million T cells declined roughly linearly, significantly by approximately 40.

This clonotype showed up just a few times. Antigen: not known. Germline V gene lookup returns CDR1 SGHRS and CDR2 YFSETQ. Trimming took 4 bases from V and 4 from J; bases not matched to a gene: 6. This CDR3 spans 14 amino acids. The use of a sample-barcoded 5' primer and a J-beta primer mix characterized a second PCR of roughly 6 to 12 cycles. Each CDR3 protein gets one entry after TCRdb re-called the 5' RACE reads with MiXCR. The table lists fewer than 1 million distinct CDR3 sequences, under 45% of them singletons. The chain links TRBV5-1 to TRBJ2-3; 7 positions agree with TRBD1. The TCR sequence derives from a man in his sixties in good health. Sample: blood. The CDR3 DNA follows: TGCGCCAGCAGCACCGGGACAGCGGCAGATACGCAGTATTTT. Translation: CASSTGTAADTQYF.